Listed below are T cell receptor beta chains from one sample, sequenced in a study of control samples from healthy donors and cancer patients. TCRdb keeps only in-frame clones here, not all; method: immunoSEQ multiplex PCR. This table has 100,000 to 150,000 clones, around 93% appearing once. The sample was blood. Receptors originate from a woman aged 45 to 65 in good health. Each CDR3 is given with its conserved first and last residue. A D gene is named only where the DNA matches it firmly. Size is omitted from some rows. Given values are once, few, many or a class for expanded clones.

J: TRBJ1-1; V: TRBV2; size: NA; D: NA; DNA: TGTGCCAGCAGGGGGGGACAACAGGTAGCTTTCTTT; CDR3: CASRGGQQVAFF
J: TRBJ1-4; V: TRBV2; size: NA; D: TRBD1; DNA: TGTGCCAGCAGTGACAGGGGGGGGAATGAAAAACTGTTTTTT; CDR3: CASSDRGGNEKLFF
J: TRBJ2-3; V: TRBV18; size: NA; D: NA; DNA: TGTGCCAGCTCCCTCATGTCAGATACGCAGTATTTT; CDR3: CASSLMSDTQYF
J: TRBJ1-5; V: TRBV5-6; size: NA; D: TRBD1; DNA: TGTGCCAGCAGCCCTTACGACAGGGGCGATCAGCCCCAGCATTTT; CDR3: CASSPYDRGDQPQHF
J: TRBJ2-7; V: TRBV29-1; size: NA; D: TRBD1; DNA: TGCAGCGTTGAAGACGCCTCGGACAGGTGGGAGCAGTACTTC; CDR3: CSVEDASDRWEQYF
J: TRBJ1-1; V: TRBV7-9; size: NA; D: NA; DNA: TGTGCCAGCAGCTTAGCACAGGGAGACACTGAAGCTTTCTTT; CDR3: CASSLAQGDTEAFF
J: TRBJ1-1; V: TRBV6-5; size: NA; D: NA; DNA: TGTGCCAGCAGTTATGATGGGATGCGCCCTGAAGCTTTCTTT; CDR3: CASSYDGMRPEAFF
J: TRBJ2-7; V: TRBV6-2/TRBV6-3; size: NA; D: TRBD1; DNA: TGTGCCAGCAGTTACGCCGGGACAGGCCGATACGAGCAGTACTTC; CDR3: CASSYAGTGRYEQYF
J: TRBJ2-1; V: TRBV28; size: once; D: TRBD1; DNA: TGTGCCAGCAGTCCATCGGGACAGGGTATGAATGAGCAGTTCTTC; CDR3: CASSPSGQGMNEQFF
J: TRBJ1-6; V: TRBV2; size: NA; D: NA; DNA: TGTGCCAGCAGTGAACGGACAAGCAATTCACCCCTCCACTTT; CDR3: CASSERTSNSPLHF
J: TRBJ2-2; V: TRBV6-5; size: NA; D: NA; DNA: TGTGCCAGCAGTTACTCGAGACTAGATGGGACCGGGGAGCTGTTTTTT; CDR3: CASSYSRLDGTGELFF
J: TRBJ1-1; V: TRBV28; size: NA; D: NA; DNA: TGTGCCAGCAGTTTAATGGTGAACACTGAAGCTTTCTTT; CDR3: CASSLMVNTEAFF
J: TRBJ2-7; V: TRBV30; size: NA; D: NA; DNA: TGTGCCTGGAACAGGGCTACCTACGAGCAGTACTTC; CDR3: CAWNRATYEQYF
J: TRBJ1-1; V: TRBV30; size: NA; D: NA; DNA: TGTGCCTGGAGTCCCCAGGGGAGCTCAATGAACACTGAAGCTTTCTTT; CDR3: CAWSPQGSSMNTEAFF
J: TRBJ1-1; V: TRBV6-6; size: NA; D: NA; DNA: TGTGCCAGCAGGCCGACACCCTCCGACACTGAAGAAGCTTTCTTT; CDR3: CASRPTPSDTEEAFF
J: TRBJ1-4; V: TRBV7-7; size: NA; D: NA; DNA: TGTGCTAGCAGTCTCACGGGGGCAACTAATGAAAAACTGTTTTTT; CDR3: CASSLTGATNEKLFF
J: TRBJ1-2; V: TRBV6-5; size: once; D: NA; DNA: TGTGCCAGCAGTTACCAGGGGTCCTCGAGAGATGGCTACACCTTC; CDR3: CASSYQGSSRDGYTF
J: TRBJ1-1; V: TRBV15; size: NA; D: NA; DNA: TGTGCCACCAGCATTTCGAACAGGCTTACTGAAGCTTTCTTT; CDR3: CATSISNRLTEAFF
J: TRBJ1-5; V: TRBV6-5; size: once; D: NA; DNA: TGTGCCAGCAGCACCGACAGACGCAATCAGCCCCAGCATTTT; CDR3: CASSTDRRNQPQHF
J: TRBJ2-5; V: TRBV2; size: NA; D: TRBD2; DNA: TGTGCCAGCAGACCACTAGCGTCCCAGGTCGGGACCCAGTACTTC; CDR3: CASRPLASQVGTQYF
J: TRBJ2-5; V: TRBV5-1; size: NA; D: TRBD2; DNA: TGCGCCAGCAGCTCTGGACTAGCGGAGACCCAGTACTTC; CDR3: CASSSGLAETQYF
J: TRBJ2-7; V: TRBV5-1; size: NA; D: TRBD2; DNA: TGCGCCAGCAGCTTCCGTTCCGGGACTAGCGGGAGGGCGAGGTCCTACGAGCAGTACTTC; CDR3: CASSFRSGTSGRARSYEQYF
J: TRBJ1-1; V: TRBV7-9; size: NA; D: NA; DNA: TGTGCCAGCAGCACACAGGCTTACAGGACTGAAGCTTTCTTT; CDR3: CASSTQAYRTEAFF
J: TRBJ1-2; V: TRBV11-2; size: NA; D: NA; DNA: TGTGCCAGCAGCTTAGGTGGGGGGTACCTCCCATCATACTATGGCTACACCTTC; CDR3: CASSLGGGYLPSYYGYTF
J: TRBJ1-6; V: TRBV7-9; size: NA; D: NA; DNA: TGTGCCAGCAGCTTAGAGCCAGGTTATAATTCACCCCTCCACTTT; CDR3: CASSLEPGYNSPLHF
J: TRBJ2-1; V: TRBV7-6; size: NA; D: TRBD1; DNA: TGTGCCAGCAGCTTAGGTACAGGGGTTACGAATGAGCAGTTCTTC; CDR3: CASSLGTGVTNEQFF
J: TRBJ2-1; V: TRBV11-1; size: once; D: TRBD1; DNA: TGTGCCAGCAGCCATTGGGACAGGACCACAGGTGAGCAGTTCTTC; CDR3: CASSHWDRTTGEQFF
J: TRBJ2-3; V: TRBV19; size: once; D: NA; DNA: TGTGCCAGTAGTCCCGGGGGGCACACGCAGTATTTT; CDR3: CASSPGGHTQYF
J: TRBJ2-7; V: TRBV11-2; size: NA; D: TRBD2; DNA: TGTGCCAGCAGCTCAATGGGGACTAGCGGGGGCCTCTCCTACGAGCAGTACTTC; CDR3: CASSSMGTSGGLSYEQYF